This is a list of T cell receptor beta chains from one sample in a study of technical replicates of blood from several donors. Produced via immunoSEQ multiplex PCR; TCRdb's table is partial and in-frame only. The sample has approximately 53,000 clones; roughly 95% are singletons. The sequencing sample was made of T cells isolated from PBMCs. These TCRs come from a human donor in good health. Both conserved end residues are part of each CDR3. A D gene is named only where the DNA matches it firmly. Clone size is stated in some rows and not others, as once, few, many or a class when expanded.

v_gene	d_gene	j_gene	abundance	CDR3aa	CDR3nt
TRBV6-6	.	TRBJ1-1	.	CASSRYRANTEAFF	TGTGCCAGCAGCCGTTACAGGGCGAACACTGAAGCTTTCTTT
TRBV27	TRBD1	TRBJ1-1	.	CASTGQGATEAFF	TGTGCCAGCACCGGACAGGGGGCAACTGAAGCTTTCTTT
TRBV7-8	.	TRBJ2-7	once	CASSKTQGDGGPYEQYF	TGTGCCAGCAGTAAGACACAGGGTGACGGCGGGCCATACGAGCAGTACTTC
TRBV15	.	TRBJ2-5	.	CATSNKRDNQETQYF	TGTGCCACCAGCAACAAGCGGGACAACCAAGAGACCCAGTACTTC
TRBV11-3	TRBD2	TRBJ2-1	once	CASRTGLAGPFGHNEQFF	TGTGCCAGCAGAACGGGACTAGCGGGACCTTTTGGGCACAATGAGCAGTTCTTC
TRBV6-4	.	TRBJ2-7	.	CASSPSGGYEQYF	TGTGCCAGCAGTCCTTCCGGGGGCTACGAGCAGTACTTC
TRBV9	.	TRBJ2-1	.	CASSVEWHGGVNEQFF	TGTGCCAGCAGCGTAGAGTGGCATGGCGGTGTTAATGAGCAGTTCTTC
TRBV12-5	.	TRBJ1-5	.	CASGLESNQPQHF	TGTGCTAGTGGTTTGGAGAGTAATCAGCCCCAGCATTTT
TRBV27	.	TRBJ1-2	.	CASSSGVNGYTF	TGTGCCAGCAGTTCAGGTGTGAATGGCTACACCTTC
TRBV6-1	.	TRBJ2-7	.	CASSVSLDYEQYF	TGTGCCAGCAGTGTGTCCCTAGACTACGAGCAGTACTTC
TRBV5-6	TRBD1	TRBJ2-7	.	CASSSTGTASYEQYF	TGTGCCAGCAGCAGTACCGGGACAGCCTCCTACGAGCAGTACTTC
TRBV27	TRBD1	TRBJ1-5	.	CASRRDRYNQPQHF	TGTGCCAGTAGGCGGGACAGATACAATCAGCCCCAGCATTTT
TRBV4-2	TRBD2	TRBJ2-3	.	CASSQDGLAGGYTQYF	TGTGCCAGCAGCCAAGACGGACTAGCGGGAGGGTATACGCAGTATTTT
TRBV6-1	TRBD1	TRBJ2-7	.	CASSEARGGTGLYEQYF	TGTGCCAGCAGTGAAGCGAGGGGGGGGACAGGGCTCTACGAGCAGTACTTC
TRBV7-2	TRBD1	TRBJ2-4	.	CASSSRTGGLYF	TGTGCCAGCAGCTCCCGGACAGGGGGATTGTACTTC
TRBV7-3	.	TRBJ2-1	.	CASSSGNEQFF	TGTGCCAGCAGCTCGGGGAATGAGCAGTTCTTC
TRBV4-1	.	TRBJ1-1	.	CASSHFEGMNTEAFF	TGCGCCAGCAGCCATTTCGAGGGCATGAACACTGAAGCTTTCTTT
TRBV11-2	TRBD1	TRBJ2-7	once	CASSWDRGFYEQYF	TGTGCCAGCAGCTGGGACAGGGGATTCTACGAGCAGTACTTC
TRBV7-3	TRBD1	TRBJ1-2	.	CASSYGTASYGYTF	TGTGCCAGCAGCTACGGGACAGCCTCCTATGGCTACACCTTC
TRBV19	.	TRBJ2-1	.	CASSFTGGGSYNEQFF	TGTGCCAGTAGTTTTACAGGGGGGGGGTCCTACAATGAGCAGTTCTTC
TRBV19	.	TRBJ1-2	.	CASWRGSDYGYTF	TGTGCCAGCTGGAGAGGCAGCGACTATGGCTACACCTTC
TRBV19	TRBD1	TRBJ2-7	.	CASSAGGFGSYEQYF	TGTGCCAGTAGTGCAGGGGGTTTTGGCTCCTACGAGCAGTACTTC
TRBV29-1	TRBD2	TRBJ2-7	.	CSVATSGDYEQYF	TGCAGCGTTGCAACTAGCGGGGATTACGAGCAGTACTTC
TRBV4-1	TRBD1	TRBJ2-7	once	CASSHPKGTGVYEQYF	TGCGCCAGCAGCCACCCAAAGGGGACAGGGGTCTACGAGCAGTACTTC
TRBV5-1	.	TRBJ1-2	.	CASTMTGPVASNYGYTF	TGCGCCAGCACTATGACAGGCCCCGTCGCTTCAAACTATGGCTACACCTTC
TRBV5-4	.	TRBJ1-1	.	CASSLGSRGNTEAFF	TGTGCCAGCAGCTTGGGTTCCAGGGGTAACACTGAAGCTTTCTTT
TRBV6-4	.	TRBJ1-1	.	CASSAQGNTEAFF	TGTGCCAGCAGTGCCCAGGGGAACACTGAAGCTTTCTTT
TRBV6-5	.	TRBJ1-2	.	CASSYSGQSYGYTF	TGTGCCAGCAGTTACTCGGGGCAAAGCTATGGCTACACCTTC
TRBV28	TRBD1	TRBJ2-1	.	CAIYGRRTGLRNEQFF	TGTGCCATCTATGGACGGAGGACAGGGCTTAGAAATGAGCAGTTCTTC
TRBV9	.	TRBJ1-2	.	CASSVGGDGAGYTF	TGTGCCAGCAGCGTAGGGGGGGATGGGGCTGGCTACACCTTC
TRBV19	TRBD1	TRBJ1-5	once	CASCGQGANQPQHF	TGTGCCAGTTGCGGACAGGGGGCGAATCAGCCCCAGCATTTT
TRBV13	.	TRBJ2-7	once	CASSLTGSEQYF	TGTGCCAGCAGCTTAACTGGGAGCGAGCAGTACTTC
TRBV7-8	.	TRBJ2-1	.	CASSRSEYNEQFF	TGTGCCAGCAGCCGCAGCGAATACAATGAGCAGTTCTTC
TRBV19	.	TRBJ1-5	.	CASSIPPRYSNQPQHF	TGTGCCAGTAGTATCCCCCCCCGGTATAGCAATCAGCCCCAGCATTTT
TRBV28	.	TRBJ1-4	.	CASSVLGGEKLFF	TGTGCCAGCAGTGTCCTTGGGGGCGAAAAACTGTTTTTT
TRBV7-3	.	TRBJ1-1	.	CASRSGPWNTEAFF	TGTGCCAGCAGGTCAGGGCCTTGGAACACTGAAGCTTTCTTT
TRBV28	.	TRBJ2-7	.	CASNWGVGYEQYF	TGTGCCAGCAATTGGGGGGTAGGGTACGAGCAGTACTTC
TRBV6-5	.	TRBJ1-3	.	CASSQNTGNTIYF	TGTGCCAGCAGCCAGAATACAGGAAACACCATATATTTT
TRBV4-3	TRBD1	TRBJ2-1	.	CASSPTLGTAYNEQFF	TGCGCCAGCAGCCCGACGCTTGGGACAGCATACAATGAGCAGTTCTTC
TRBV6-4	.	TRBJ1-4	.	CASSGPGIREKLFF	TGTGCCAGCAGTGGTCCAGGGATAAGAGAAAAACTGTTTTTT
TRBV6-5	.	TRBJ1-2	.	CASSYSSRASYGYTF	TGTGCCAGCAGTTATTCTAGCCGGGCGTCTTATGGCTACACCTTC
TRBV29-1	.	TRBJ1-1	.	CSVRQDPNTEAFF	TGCAGCGTTCGACAGGACCCGAACACTGAAGCTTTCTTT
TRBV29-1	TRBD2	TRBJ2-1	.	CSVGAGGPRDEQFF	TGCAGCGTTGGAGCGGGAGGGCCGAGGGATGAGCAGTTCTTC
TRBV6-5	.	TRBJ1-3	.	CASSYSAWSSGNTIYF	TGTGCCAGCAGTTACTCAGCTTGGAGCTCTGGAAACACCATATATTTT
TRBV5-4	.	TRBJ2-5	.	CASSLVPGGQETQYF	TGTGCCAGCAGCTTGGTCCCAGGGGGGCAAGAGACCCAGTACTTC
TRBV18	.	TRBJ1-1	.	CASSLTENTEAFF	TGTGCCAGCTCACTTACAGAGAACACTGAAGCTTTCTTT